Presented here are 21 T cell receptor beta chains from one specimen sequenced in a study of read filtering for tumor transcriptome and immune sequencing. The library was built from 400 ng RNA with molecular barcoded adaptors for alpha/delta and beta/gamma chains. In TCRdb, the reads were re-called with MiXCR into one record per CDR3 protein. The data contain about 130,000 distinct CDR3 sequences, over 10% of them singletons. The sequenced sample consisted of a population of CD138-negative cells sorted from bone marrow. The receptors were gathered from a donor at least 40 years old with multiple myeloma.

This clonotype showed up many times. The chain carries TRBV20-1 and TRBJ2-1; 15 bases match TRBD2. Per germline, CDR1 DFQATT and CDR2 SNEGSKA (reference sequence). The CDR3 sequence is 17 residues long. V lost 3 bases to trimming and J lost 9 bases; unmatched junction nucleotides: 12. In nucleotides, the CDR3 is TGCAGTGCTAGTGGACTAGCGGGAGGGCCCAGTACAGTTGAGCAGTTCTTC. It yields the protein CSASGLAGGPSTVEQFF.

This clonotype was seen at least ten times. The V call is TRBV2, the J call TRBJ1-2, with D possibly matching TRBD1 (5 bases). V was pared by 7 bases and J by 5 bases, with 17 bases between. Germline assignment: CDR1 SNHLY and CDR2 FYNNEI. CDR3 length equals 14 residues. The CDR3 DNA is TGTGCCAGCAATGGACGGGCGACAGTTTATGGCTACACCTTC. Translation: CASNGRATVYGYTF.

This clonotype was detected many times. The genes are TRBV12-3 or TRBV12-4 and TRBJ1-5, with a tentative D call TRBD1 (5 bases). V dropped 3 bases and J dropped 5 bases, with 11 bases sitting between them. The CDR3 is 14 residues long. The CDR3: CASSLGREDQPQHF. Here the CDR3 DNA reads TGTGCCAGCAGTTTGGGCAGGGAGGATCAGCCCCAGCATTTT.

The sample holds many counts of this clonotype. The chain combines TRBV12-3 or TRBV12-4 with TRBJ2-3, with D possibly being TRBD1 or TRBD2 (5 bases each). The V and J ends lost 4 bases and 0 bases respectively, with 11 bases between them. The CDR3 contains 15 residues. Here the CDR3 reads CASSSPGPSTDTQYF. The CDR3 DNA reads TGTGCCAGCAGTTCCCCGGGACCTAGCACAGATACGCAGTATTTT.

This clonotype showed up many times. V and J are TRBV29-1 and TRBJ2-1; D is undetermined. Germline loops: CDR1 SQVTM, CDR2 ANQGSEA. The CDR3 length is 12 residues. The germline V and J ends were trimmed by 5 bases and 3 bases, with 8 bases remaining between them. This CDR3 reads CSVRASYNEQFF. The CDR3 DNA reads TGCAGCGTTCGTGCCAGCTACAATGAGCAGTTCTTC.

Regarding this clonotype: This sequence may be a read error, since a much larger clone differs from it by one base. The final CDR3 position lacks the conserved phenylalanine or tryptophan, pointing to a likely read error. The V gene is TRBV6-5, the J gene TRBJ1-1; the match to TRBD1 covers 10 bases. Germline V gives CDR1 MNHEY, CDR2 SVGAGI. Germline trimming cut 6 bases from V and 10 bases from J; bases unmatched to any gene: 8. The CDR3 has 13 amino acids. The CDR3 DNA reads as TGTGCCAGCAGGCCGGGACAGGGGTTGTTAGCTTTCCTT. Translating it yields CASRPGQGLLAFL.

This clonotype was counted a single time. This may arise from a read error, as a much more abundant clone is one base away. This chain connects TRBV6-1 to TRBJ2-5, with no clear D. The germline CDR1 and CDR2 sequences are MNHNS and SASEGT. This CDR3 is built from 14 residues. CDR3 DNA: TGTGCCAGCAGTGAAGTCCAGAGTCAAGAGACCCGGTACTTC. Amino acids: CASSEVQSQETRYF.

This clonotype was found many times. The junction shows a germline mismatch at one end, possibly a read error. This sequence joins TRBV7-9 and TRBJ2-1; 7 nucleotides align to TRBD1. CDR1 SEHNR and CDR2 FQNEAQ come from the germline V gene (reference sequence). This CDR3 has 15 residues. This CDR3 is CASSLAGTAYNGQFF. The DNA for the CDR3 is TGTGCCAGCAGCTTAGCGGGGACAGCTTACAATGGGCAGTTCTTC.

This clonotype appeared many times. The rearrangement joins TRBV10-2 to TRBJ2-7; 9 bases agree with TRBD2. This CDR3 is built from 15 residues. Per germline, CDR1 WSHSY and CDR2 SAAADI. The V segment lost 10 bases and the J segment 2 bases; nucleotides outside the gene matches: 12. CDR3 residues: CANTTGASGTYEQYF. In nucleotides, the CDR3 is TGCGCCAATACCACCGGGGCTAGCGGGACCTACGAGCAGTACTTC.

This clonotype occurred many times. The chain couples TRBV7-9 to TRBJ2-3; D gene ambiguous. This CDR3 spans 15 amino acids. V was cut by 1 base and J by 2 bases, with 10 bases left in between. The germline CDR1 and CDR2 sequences are SEHNR and FQNEAQ (reference sequence). CDR3 sequence (DNA): TGTGCCAGCAGCTTAGTCGGTAGCAACACAGATACGCAGTATTTT. It encodes CASSLVGSNTDTQYF.

In this sample, this clonotype turned up many times. This chain connects TRBV24-1 to TRBJ1-2; D not resolved. The germline V gene has CDR1 KGHDR and CDR2 SFDVKD. The CDR3 is 14 residues long. V was clipped by 3 bases and J by 8 bases, with 15 bases between them. The CDR3 here is CATSDEWEAHGYTF. The CDR3 DNA sequence: TGTGCCACCAGTGATGAGTGGGAAGCTCACGGCTACACCTTC.

This clonotype was found once. A junction boundary mismatches the germline segment, possibly from a read error. The V call is TRBV4-2, the J call TRBJ2-3, with 8 bases aligning to TRBD1. The CDR3 contains 16 residues. CDR1 is LGHNA and CDR2 is YNFKEQ in the germline V gene. The CDR3 loop reads CASSQADRDLTDTQFF. The CDR3 bases are TGTGCCAGCAGCCAGGCGGACAGGGACCTCACAGATACGCAGTTTTTT.

This clonotype was detected ten times or more. The V call is TRBV6-5, the J call TRBJ2-1, with D perhaps matching TRBD1 (5 bases). V was cut by 2 bases and J by 6 bases, with 20 bases left in between. Germline-derived CDR1 and CDR2 are MNHEY and SVGAGI. The CDR3 has 17 amino acids. The CDR3 reads CASSYIGSAGSGNEQFF. The CDR3 nucleotides read TGTGCCAGCAGTTACATAGGTTCCGCAGGGTCGGGCAATGAGCAGTTCTTC.

This clonotype was recorded at least ten times. The rearrangement joins TRBV30 to TRBJ1-1; 9 bases match TRBD1. The germline V gene encodes CDR1 GTSNPN and CDR2 SVGIG (reference sequence). The CDR3 contains 13 residues. Trimming took 3 bases from V and 4 from J; bases not matched to a gene: 3. This CDR3 is CAWRGQGPTEAFF. The DNA of the CDR3 is TGTGCCTGGAGGGGACAGGGTCCCACTGAAGCTTTCTTT.

This clonotype has just a few counts. A junction boundary mismatches the germline segment, possibly from a read error. The rearrangement links TRBV7-2 to TRBJ1-5, with 8 positions matching TRBD1. Germline CDR1 SGHTA, CDR2 FQGNSA. This CDR3 comprises 14 residues. The CDR3 bases are TGTGCCAGCACCCGGGACAGGCAGATTCAGCACCAGCATTTT. Protein: CASTRDRQIQHQHF.

This clonotype has ten or more counts. V gene TRBV5-1 combines with J gene TRBJ1-1, with D perhaps matching TRBD1 (6 bases). The CDR3 has 14 amino acids. CDR1 and CDR2 from the germline V gene are SGHRS and YFSETQ. Trimming stripped 2 bases from V and 0 bases from J, with 8 bases between. The chain's CDR3 is CASSFRDMNTEAFF. In DNA, the CDR3 is TGCGCCAGCAGCTTTCGGGACATGAACACTGAAGCTTTCTTT.

This clonotype was counted ten times or more. The junction differs from germline at one of its ends, possibly a read error. The chain joins TRBV5-1 to TRBJ1-1; weak D call: TRBD1 (5 bases). The germline gives CDR1 SGHRS, CDR2 YFSETQ. This CDR3 has 14 amino acids. CDR3 in DNA: TGTGCCAGCAGCTTGGGGCAGGGAGGCACTGAAGCTTTCTTT. Protein sequence: CASSLGQGGTEAFF.

Regarding this clonotype: A much bigger clone sits one base away, suggesting this may be a read error. CDR3 bases: TGTGCCAGCAGCTTAGGGTGGGCTCATTCTGAAGCTTTCTTT. Its translation is CASSLGWAHSEAFF. The rearrangement links TRBV7-9 to TRBJ1-1; no clear D gene. The germline V and J ends were trimmed by 1 base and 6 bases, with 12 bases remaining between them. The CDR3 length is 14 residues. Germline CDR1 is SEHNR and CDR2 is FQNEAQ (reference sequence).

In this sample, this clonotype turned up many times. The CDR3 DNA is TGTGCCACCAGCGCCGGGGGGGGGAGCTCCTACAATGAGCAGTTCTTC. Amino acids: CATSAGGGSSYNEQFF. V usage is TRBV24-1 and J usage is TRBJ2-1; 8 bases agree with TRBD2. Germline CDR1 reads KGHDR; CDR2 reads SFDVKD. CDR3 length equals 16 residues. With V trimmed by 7 bases and J by 0 bases, 7 bases remained unmatched.

This clonotype was seen repeatedly, ten times or more. V usage is TRBV19 and J usage is TRBJ2-3; TRBD2 matches 10 bases. With V trimmed by 3 bases and J by 4 bases, 10 bases remained unmatched. Germline V lookup: CDR1 LNHDA, CDR2 SQIVND (reference sequence). This CDR3 contains 17 residues. CDR3 amino acids: CASSITSAGGPADTQYF. CDR3 in DNA: TGTGCCAGTAGTATTACCTCAGCGGGAGGGCCCGCAGATACGCAGTATTTT.

Remarks on this clonotype: A read error is possible here, since a much larger clone lies one base away. The V and J genes are TRBV18 and TRBJ1-3, with D tentatively TRBD1 (5 bases). Between the trimmed V and J ends, which lost 3 bases and 4 bases, there was a span of 16 bases. The length of the CDR3 is 16 residues. CDR1 KGHSH and CDR2 LQKENI come from the germline V gene. CDR3 loop: CASSPRDSPKGNTIYF. The DNA of the CDR3 is TGTGCCAGCTCACCTCGGGACTCCCCTAAGGGAAACACCATATATTTT. Looking up the rest from reference TRBV18 and TRBJ1-3 gives the full variable domain: NAGVMQNPRHLVRRRGQEARLRCSPMKGHSHVYWYRQLPEEGLKFMVYLQKENIIDESGMPKERFSAEFPKEGPSILRIQQVVRGDSAAYFCASSPRDSPKGNTIYFGEGSWLTVV.